Below, one T cell receptor (beta chain) is given with its context. V shed 0 bases and J shed 4 bases, with 11 bases lying between them. Germline-derived CDR1 and CDR2 are SGHRS and YFSETQ. The CDR3 has 15 residues. The age range of participants was about 18 to 100 years, with residence in more than 20 US areas. Cohort allocation depended upon clinical history that participants reported. Measured with immunoSEQ multiplex PCR; TCRdb has only the in-frame clones, and not every one. The top ten clones hold roughly 6% of a sample with 150,000 to 200,000 clones, 81% of them seen once. The source of the sample is a study of blood T cell repertoires in COVID-19. The wider study: The United States, Italy and Spain were the sources of the acute and convalescent COVID-19 samples.

Input material: PBMCs or T cells enriched from blood (not recorded which). This clonotype originated in a middle-aged woman with acute COVID-19. This chain connects TRBV5-1 to TRBJ1-3; D call uncertain. The CDR3 spells CASSLVGVTGNTIYF. For the CDR3, the DNA is TGCGCCAGCAGCTTGGTCGGGGTTACCGGAAACACCATATATTTT. Complete variable domain (other parts from reference TRBV5-1 and TRBJ1-3): KAGVTQTPRYLIKTRGQQVTLSCSPISGHRSVSWYQQTPGQGLQFLFEYFSETQRNKGNFPGRFSGRQFSNSRSEMNVSTLELGDSALYLCASSLVGVTGNTIYFGEGSWLTVV.